In its sample, the clone carrying this T cell receptor (beta chain) was seen a few times. Blood specimens came from baseline, cycle 4 day 1, and cycle 7 day 1. These data come from a study of OX40 agonist ivuxolimab in advanced cancers. Germline CDR1 is SGHDN and CDR2 is FVKESK. V was pared by 5 bases and J by 11 bases, with 8 bases of the junction left unmatched. The CDR3 is 13 amino acids. The repertoire was sequenced with immunoSEQ multiplex PCR; TCRdb's copy has only in-frame clones and lacks some. Of tens of thousands of clones detected, approximately 85% appear once; the ten largest clones hold about 4%.

This receptor was identified in an adult with an advanced solid tumor such as melanoma, head and neck, liver or kidney cancer. The source was CD4+ or CD8+ T cells sorted from blood, collected in a trial of the OX40 agonist ivuxolimab. The chain couples TRBV14 to TRBJ1-1; TRBD1 matches 10 bases. CDR3 DNA sequence: TGTGCCAGCAGCATCGGGACAGGGGATGTGGCTTTCTTT. It specifies CASSIGTGDVAFF. The variable domain in full, with the rest retrieved from reference TRBV14 and TRBJ1-1, is EAGVTQFPSHSVIEKGQTVTLRCDPISGHDNLYWYRRVMGKEIKFLLHFVKESKQDESGMPNNRFLAERTGGTYSTLKVQPAELEDSGVYFCASSIGTGDVAFFGQGTRLTVV.